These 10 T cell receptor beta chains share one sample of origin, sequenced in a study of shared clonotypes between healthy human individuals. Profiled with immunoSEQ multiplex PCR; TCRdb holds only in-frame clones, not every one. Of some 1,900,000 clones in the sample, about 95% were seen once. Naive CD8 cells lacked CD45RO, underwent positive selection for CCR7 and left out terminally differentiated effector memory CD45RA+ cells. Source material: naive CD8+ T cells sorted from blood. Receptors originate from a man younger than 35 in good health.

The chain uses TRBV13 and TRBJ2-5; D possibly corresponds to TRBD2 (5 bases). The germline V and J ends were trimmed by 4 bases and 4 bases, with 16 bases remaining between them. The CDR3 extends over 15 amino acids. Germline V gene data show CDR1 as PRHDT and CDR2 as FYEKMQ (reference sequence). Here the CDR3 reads CASSSGPQRRETQYF. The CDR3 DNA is TGTGCCAGCAGCTCCGGGCCCCAGCGGCGAGAGACCCAGTACTTC.

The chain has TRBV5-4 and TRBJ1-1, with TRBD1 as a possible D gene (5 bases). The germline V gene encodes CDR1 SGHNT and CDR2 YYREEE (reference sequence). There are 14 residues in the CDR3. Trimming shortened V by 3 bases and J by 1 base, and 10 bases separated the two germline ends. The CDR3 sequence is CASSWGSPNTEAFF. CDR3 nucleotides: TGTGCCAGCAGCTGGGGCTCCCCGAACACTGAAGCTTTCTTT.

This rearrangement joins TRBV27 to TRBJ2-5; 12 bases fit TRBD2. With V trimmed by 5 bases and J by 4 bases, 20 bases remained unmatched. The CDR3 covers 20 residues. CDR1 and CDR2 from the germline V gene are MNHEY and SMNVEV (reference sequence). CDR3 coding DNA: TGTGCCAGCAGTGTCCTAGCGGGAGGGGCGCGGGGGAATTCGCGAGAGACCCAGTACTTC. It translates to CASSVLAGGARGNSRETQYF.

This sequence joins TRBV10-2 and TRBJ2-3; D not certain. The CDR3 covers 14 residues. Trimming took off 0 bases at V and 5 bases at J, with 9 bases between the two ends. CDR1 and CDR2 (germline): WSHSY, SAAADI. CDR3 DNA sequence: TGCGCCAGCAGTGAGTCAGGGTGGTTAGATACGCAGTATTTT. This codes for CASSESGWLDTQYF.

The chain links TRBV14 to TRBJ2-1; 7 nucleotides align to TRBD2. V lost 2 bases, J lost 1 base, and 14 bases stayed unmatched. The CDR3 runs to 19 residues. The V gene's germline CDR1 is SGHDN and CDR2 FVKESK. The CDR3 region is CASSQPSGGDGISYNEQFF. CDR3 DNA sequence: TGTGCCAGCAGCCAACCTTCGGGGGGAGATGGTATTTCCTACAATGAGCAGTTCTTC.

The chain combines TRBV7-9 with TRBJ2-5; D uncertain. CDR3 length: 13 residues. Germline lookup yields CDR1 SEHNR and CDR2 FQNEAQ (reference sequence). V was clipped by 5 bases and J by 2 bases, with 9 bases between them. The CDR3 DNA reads TGTGCCAGCAGCGCCCAGATTCAAGAGACCCAGTACTTC. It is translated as CASSAQIQETQYF.

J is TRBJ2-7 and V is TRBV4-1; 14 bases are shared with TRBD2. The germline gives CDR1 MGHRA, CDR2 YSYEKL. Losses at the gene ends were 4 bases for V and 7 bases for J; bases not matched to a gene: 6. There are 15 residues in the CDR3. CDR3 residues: CASSPRLAGGGEQYF. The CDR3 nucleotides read TGCGCCAGCAGCCCCCGACTAGCGGGAGGGGGAGAGCAGTACTTC.

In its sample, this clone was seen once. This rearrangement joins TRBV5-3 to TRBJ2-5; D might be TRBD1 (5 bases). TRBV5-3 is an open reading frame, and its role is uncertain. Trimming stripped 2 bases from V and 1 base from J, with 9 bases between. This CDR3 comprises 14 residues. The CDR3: CARSFPRVQETQYF. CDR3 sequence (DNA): TGTGCCAGAAGCTTTCCCAGGGTCCAAGAGACCCAGTACTTC.

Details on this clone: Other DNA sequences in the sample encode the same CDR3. CDR3 protein: CASSLGMNTEAFF. Here the CDR3 DNA reads TGTGCCAGCAGCCTCGGGATGAACACTGAAGCTTTCTTT. The gene calls are TRBV9 and TRBJ1-1; D is uncertain. The CDR3 consists of 13 residues. V shed 4 bases and J shed 0 bases, with 7 bases lying between them. The germline V gene has CDR1 SGDLS and CDR2 YYNGEE.

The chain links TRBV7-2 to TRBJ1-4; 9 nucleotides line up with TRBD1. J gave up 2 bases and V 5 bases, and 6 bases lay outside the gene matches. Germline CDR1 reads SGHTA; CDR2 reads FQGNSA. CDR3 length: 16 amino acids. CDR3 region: CASSHRGPATNEKLFF. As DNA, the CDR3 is TGTGCCAGCAGCCACAGGGGGCCGGCTACTAATGAAAAACTGTTTTTT.